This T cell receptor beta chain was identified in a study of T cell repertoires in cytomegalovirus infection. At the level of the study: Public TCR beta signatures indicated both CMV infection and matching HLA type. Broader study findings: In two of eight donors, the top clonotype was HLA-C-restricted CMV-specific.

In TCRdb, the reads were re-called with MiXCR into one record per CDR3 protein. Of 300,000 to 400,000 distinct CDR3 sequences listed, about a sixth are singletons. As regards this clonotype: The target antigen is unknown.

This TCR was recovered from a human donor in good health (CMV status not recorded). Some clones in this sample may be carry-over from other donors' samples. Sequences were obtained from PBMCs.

Written as DNA, the CDR3 is TGTGCCAGCAGTTTACCACGGGGCTCCTACAATGAGCAGTTCTTC. This sequence encodes CASSLPRGSYNEQFF. The chain has TRBV27 and TRBJ2-1, with D maybe TRBD2 (5 bases). Germline V gene sequence: CDR1 MNHEY, CDR2 SMNVEV (reference sequence). CDR3 size: 15 residues. Trimming removed 2 bases at V and 0 bases at J, with 8 bases between.